This passage covers 27 T cell receptor beta chains from one sample sequenced in a study of identical twins. Via MiXCR, TCRdb re-called the 5' RACE reads, giving one row per CDR3 protein. Here the sample spans 420,000 or so distinct CDR3 sequences, 18% being singletons. The sample was naive T cells sorted from blood. Receptors were obtained from a man aged 45 to 65 in good health.

The V and J genes are TRBV14 and TRBJ1-4; no clear D gene. The germline CDR1 and CDR2 sequences are SGHDN and FVKESK. There are 20 residues in the CDR3. Deletions cut 4 bases from V and 0 bases from J, with 24 bases between. The CDR3 DNA is TGTGCCAGCAGCCCTAGATGGAGGCCTAGCCAAGATACAACTAATGAAAAACTGTTTTTT. It specifies CASSPRWRPSQDTTNEKLFF. The full variable domain, in which reference TRBV14 and TRBJ1-4 provide the parts outside the CDR3, is EAGVTQFPSHSVIEKGQTVTLRCDPISGHDNLYWYRRVMGKEIKFLLHFVKESKQDESGMPNNRFLAERTGGTYSTLKVQPAELEDSGVYFCASSPRWRPSQDTTNEKLFFGSGTQLSVL.

This sequence joins TRBV5-1 and TRBJ2-1; the D gene is possibly TRBD2 (5 bases). The V end was cut by 2 bases, the J end by 6 bases, with 15 bases between. The germline V gene encodes CDR1 SGHRS and CDR2 YFSETQ. The CDR3 loop spans 15 amino acids. The CDR3 here is CASSLEGRSPNEQFF. The CDR3 nucleotides read TGCGCCAGCAGCTTAGAGGGCAGGAGCCCCAATGAGCAGTTCTTC.

This clonotype was seen repeatedly, ten times or more. The chain has TRBV6-2 or TRBV6-3 and TRBJ2-1; 10 bases line up with TRBD1. Trimming at V came to 5 bases and at J to 9 bases, leaving 10 bases not matched to a gene. Germline CDR1 MNHEY, CDR2 SVGEGT. The length of the CDR3 is 15 residues. CDR3 protein: CASSLRDRGLGEQFF. CDR3 bases: TGTGCCAGCAGTCTCCGGGACAGGGGTTTGGGTGAGCAGTTCTTC.

This clonotype showed up just a few times. This sequence joins TRBV6-2 or TRBV6-3 and TRBJ2-7; 8 nucleotides line up with TRBD2. The J segment lost 0 bases and the V segment lost 5 bases, leaving 9 bases of the junction unmatched. CDR1 and CDR2 (germline): MNHEY, SVGEGT. There are 16 residues in the CDR3. The CDR3 bases are TGTGCCAGCAGTCACTTTCGGACTAGCTACTCCTACGAGCAGTACTTC. Protein sequence: CASSHFRTSYSYEQYF.

The rearrangement uses TRBV4-2 and TRBJ1-4; TRBD1 agrees at 12 bases. The V segment lost 3 bases and the J segment 7 bases; nucleotides outside the gene matches: 9. Germline V gives CDR1 LGHNA, CDR2 YNFKEQ. The CDR3 is 17 residues long. The DNA of the CDR3 is TGTGCCAGCAGCCAGGCCGGGACAGGGGGCGGAGGTGAAAAACTGTTTTTT. Amino acids: CASSQAGTGGGGEKLFF.

The table lists this clonotype with a few counts. The V and J genes are TRBV15 and TRBJ2-3, with a possible D match to TRBD2 (5 bases). Germline-derived CDR1 and CDR2 are LNHNV and YYDKDF (reference sequence). This CDR3 region has 13 residues. Trimming stripped 5 bases from V and 6 bases from J, with 12 bases between. The CDR3 coding sequence is TGTGCCACCAGCCCCAGGCGGGTGGATACGCAGTATTTT. This gives the protein CATSPRRVDTQYF. Drawing the rest from reference TRBV15 and TRBJ2-3, the complete variable domain is DAMVIQNPRYQVTQFGKPVTLSCSQTLNHNVMYWYQQKSSQAPKLLFHYYDKDFNNEADTPDNFQSRRPNTSFCFLDIRSPGLGDTAMYLCATSPRRVDTQYFGPGTRLTVL.

This sequence joins TRBV6-2 or TRBV6-3 and TRBJ2-5, with 7 bases matching TRBD2. The CDR3 extends over 17 amino acids. V shed 2 bases, J shed 0 bases, and the junction held 9 bases outside the gene matches. Germline V gene sequence: CDR1 MNHEY, CDR2 SVGEGT. CDR3 coding DNA: TGTGCCAGCAGTTACACACGGTCTAGCGGCTACCAAGAGACCCAGTACTTC. Translated: CASSYTRSSGYQETQYF.

This clonotype was detected ten times or more. V and J are TRBV4-3 and TRBJ2-3; the D gene is possibly TRBD1 (7 bases). The CDR3 runs 14 residues. With 3 bases removed from V and 8 bases from J, the gap between germline ends came to 15 bases. CDR1 and CDR2 (germline): LGHNA, YSLEER. CDR3 residues: CASSQHPGGGTQYF. The DNA of the CDR3 is TGCGCCAGCAGCCAGCACCCAGGGGGAGGTACGCAGTATTTT.

The J gene is TRBJ2-2, the V gene TRBV11-1; D possibly corresponds to TRBD1 (6 bases). Trimming cost V 5 bases and J 13 bases, with 14 bases left between them. Germline assignment: CDR1 SGHAT and CDR2 FQDESV (reference sequence). This CDR3 contains 12 residues. CDR3 sequence: CASSLQGLRLFF. CDR3 in DNA: TGTGCCAGCAGCCTCCAGGGGCTACGGCTGTTTTTT.

This clonotype was counted only a few times. The gene calls are TRBV7-8 and TRBJ2-7; possible D gene TRBD1, 6 bases. This CDR3 comprises 15 residues. Germline CDR1 SGHVS, CDR2 FQNEAQ. V shed 1 base and J shed 3 bases, with 13 bases lying between them. In DNA form, the CDR3 reads TGTGCCAGCAGCTTAGTCGGCAGGGGAGACTACGAGCAGTACTTC. It translates to CASSLVGRGDYEQYF.

This clonotype showed up just a few times. The chain recombines TRBV20-1 with TRBJ2-5; D is uncertain. The CDR3 runs to 11 residues. V dropped 2 bases and J dropped 3 bases, with 4 bases sitting between them. Germline assignment: CDR1 DFQATT and CDR2 SNEGSKA (reference sequence). CDR3 DNA sequence: TGCAGTGCTAGAAAGGAAGAGACCCAGTACTTC. Protein product: CSARKEETQYF.

The chain is built from TRBV5-1 and TRBJ2-6, with a weak D call TRBD1 (6 bases). The CDR3 consists of 17 residues. Germline assignment: CDR1 SGHRS and CDR2 YFSETQ. Trimming shortened V by 4 bases and J by 0 bases, and 14 bases separated the two germline ends. CDR3 DNA: TGCGCCAGCAGCGCGACAGGTGAACACTCTGGGGCCAACGTCCTGACTTTC. Amino acid sequence: CASSATGEHSGANVLTF.

This clonotype is a singleton in its sample. The rearrangement links TRBV11-3 to TRBJ2-1; 7 bases align to TRBD2. The CDR3 loop spans 15 amino acids. Germline V gives CDR1 SGHNT, CDR2 YENEEA. With 1 base clipped from V and 5 bases from J, the junction kept 5 bases outside the gene matches. The CDR3 loop is CASSLGSGKDNEQFF. The DNA of the CDR3 is TGTGCCAGCAGCTTAGGCAGCGGGAAAGACAATGAGCAGTTCTTC.

This chain links TRBV7-2 with TRBJ2-4; D might be TRBD1 (6 bases). The CDR3 length is 15 residues. Trimming took 5 bases from V and 2 from J, leaving 13 bases between them. Germline V lookup: CDR1 SGHTA, CDR2 FQGNSA. The CDR3 loop is CASSTQGVPKNIQYF. DNA of the CDR3: TGTGCCAGCAGCACACAGGGAGTACCCAAAAACATTCAGTACTTC.

The genes are TRBV12-3 or TRBV12-4 and TRBJ2-2; possible D gene TRBD2, 5 bases. CDR3 length equals 15 residues. The V end was cut by 6 bases, the J end by 5 bases, with 16 bases between. The CDR3 DNA reads TGTGCCAGCAGCCCGACGGACGGGGTAACCGGGGAGCTGTTTTTT. This translates into CASSPTDGVTGELFF.

The V call is TRBV12-3 or TRBV12-4, the J call TRBJ2-5; 11 bases are a match to TRBD1. V lost 6 bases, J lost 5 bases, and 14 bases stayed unmatched. The CDR3 is 17 residues long. In nucleotides, the CDR3 is TGTGCCAGCAGAAAGGGTCTTGGGGGACAGGGGGGGGAGACCCAGTACTTC. Translated, it gives CASRKGLGGQGGETQYF.

The CDR3 sequence: CASSLYGGLAKNIQYF. The DNA of the CDR3 is TGTGCCAGCAGTTTATACGGCGGACTAGCCAAAAACATTCAGTACTTC. This sequence joins TRBV28 and TRBJ2-4, with D possibly TRBD2 on 5 matching bases. V was pared by 1 base and J by 0 bases, with 10 bases between. The CDR3 extends over 16 amino acids. Germline CDR1 is MDHEN and CDR2 is SYDVKM.

This clonotype was seen repeatedly, ten times or more. The chain combines TRBV27 with TRBJ2-6, with a possible D match to TRBD1 (6 bases). V lost 6 bases to trimming and J lost 4 bases, with 16 bases between them. CDR1 is MNHEY, CDR2 SMNVEV, per germline (reference sequence). The CDR3 runs 16 residues. This chain's CDR3 is CASSVTGIIGANVLTF. The CDR3 region has the DNA TGTGCCAGCAGCGTGACAGGAATTATAGGGGCCAACGTCCTGACTTTC.

This clonotype appeared a few times. The chain recombines TRBV5-1 with TRBJ2-7; D may be TRBD2 (6 bases). The ends were cut back, 7 bases at V and 7 bases at J, with 21 bases in the middle. The length of the CDR3 is 14 residues. Germline V lookup: CDR1 SGHRS, CDR2 YFSETQ. CDR3 amino acids: CASGTGTSAFEQYF. In DNA form, the CDR3 reads TGCGCCAGCGGTACCGGGACTTCGGCCTTTGAGCAGTACTTC.

The rearrangement links TRBV11-2 to TRBJ2-1, with 9 bases identical to TRBD2. V lost 5 bases, J lost 8 bases, and 10 bases stayed unmatched. This CDR3 region has 15 residues. Per germline, CDR1 SGHAT and CDR2 FQNNGV. CDR3 amino acids: CASSTRTSDADEQFF. Written as DNA, the CDR3 is TGTGCCAGCAGCACTCGGACTAGCGACGCGGATGAGCAGTTCTTC.

The rearrangement joins TRBV5-1 to TRBJ2-3; weak D call: TRBD1 (5 bases). V lost 0 bases to trimming and J lost 2 bases, with 16 bases between them. This CDR3 region has 17 residues. Per the germline V gene, CDR1 is SGHRS and CDR2 is YFSETQ. This CDR3 reads CASSLVGRGRNTDTQYF. CDR3 sequence (DNA): TGCGCCAGCAGCTTGGTCGGTAGGGGTCGGAACACAGATACGCAGTATTTT.

This clonotype has ten or more counts. This chain connects TRBV20-1 to TRBJ1-5, with 9 nucleotides matching TRBD1. Germline loops: CDR1 DFQATT, CDR2 SNEGSKA (reference sequence). CDR3 length: 16 residues. V lost 5 bases and J lost 3; bases outside the gene matches: 11. The CDR3 sequence is CSAPDAGTGINQPQHF. DNA for the CDR3: TGCAGTGCTCCCGATGCCGGGACAGGGATCAATCAGCCCCAGCATTTT.

V is TRBV28 and J is TRBJ2-6; 8 positions agree with TRBD1. CDR1 and CDR2 from the germline V gene are MDHEN and SYDVKM. The CDR3 spans 16 residues. With 6 bases clipped from V and 0 bases from J, the junction kept 4 bases outside the gene matches. The CDR3, as DNA: TGTGCCAGCAGGGACAGGGTCGTCTCTGGGGCCAACGTCCTGACTTTC. Translated, it gives CASRDRVVSGANVLTF.

This clonotype has ten or more counts. The chain links TRBV6-5 to TRBJ2-2, with 8 bases aligning to TRBD1. After removal of 0 bases from V and 5 bases from J, the junction contained 11 bases not matched to a gene. CDR3 length: 18 residues. The V gene's germline CDR1 is MNHEY and CDR2 SVGAGI. In DNA form, the CDR3 reads TGTGCCAGCAGTTACTCGTATTCGGGACAGGCGCGAACCGGGGAGCTGTTTTTT. It translates to CASSYSYSGQARTGELFF.

CDR3 coding DNA: TGCGGTCTGGCCGGGCCGAGCGACTATAATTCACCCCTCCACTTT. Amino acid sequence: CGLAGPSDYNSPLHF. This rearrangement joins TRBV20-1 to TRBJ1-6, with D unclear. CDR1 is DFQATT, CDR2 SNEGSKA, per germline (reference sequence). This CDR3 is 15 amino acids long.

This clonotype has at least ten counts. The chain uses TRBV11-1 and TRBJ2-3; 12 nucleotides line up with TRBD1. The CDR3 length is 19 residues. With 4 bases clipped from V and 6 bases from J, the junction kept 17 bases outside the gene matches. Germline lookup yields CDR1 SGHAT and CDR2 FQDESV (reference sequence). CDR3 protein: CASSSRHTGTGGLRDTQYF. The CDR3 coding sequence is TGTGCCAGCAGCTCGCGACATACCGGGACAGGGGGCCTTAGGGATACGCAGTATTTT.

This clonotype was seen a few times. The chain links TRBV10-3 to TRBJ2-1, with 8 bases that match TRBD1. J lost 4 bases, V lost 8 bases, and 7 bases had no gene match. The CDR3 is 14 amino acids. Germline V lookup: CDR1 ENHRY, CDR2 SYGVKD. The CDR3 spells CAIAGTGFYNEQFF. The DNA for the CDR3 is TGTGCCATCGCCGGGACAGGATTTTACAATGAGCAGTTCTTC.